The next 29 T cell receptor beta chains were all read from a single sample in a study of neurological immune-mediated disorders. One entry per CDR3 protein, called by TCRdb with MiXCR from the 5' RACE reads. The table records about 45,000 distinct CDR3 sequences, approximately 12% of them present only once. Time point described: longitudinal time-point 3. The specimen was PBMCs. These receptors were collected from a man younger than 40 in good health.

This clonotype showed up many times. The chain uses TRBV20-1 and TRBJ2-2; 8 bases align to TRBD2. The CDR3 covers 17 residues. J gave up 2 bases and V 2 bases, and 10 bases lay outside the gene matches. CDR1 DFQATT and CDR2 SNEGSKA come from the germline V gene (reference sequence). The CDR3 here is CSARSFISGDNTGELFF. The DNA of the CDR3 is TGCAGTGCTAGATCTTTTATTAGCGGGGATAACACCGGGGAGCTGTTTTTT.

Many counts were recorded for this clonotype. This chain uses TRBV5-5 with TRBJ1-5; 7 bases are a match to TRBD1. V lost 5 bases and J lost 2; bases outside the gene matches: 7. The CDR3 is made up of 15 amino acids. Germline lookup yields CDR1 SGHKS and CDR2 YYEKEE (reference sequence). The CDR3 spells CASSRQGFGNQPQHF. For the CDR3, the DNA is TGTGCCAGCAGTAGACAGGGATTCGGCAATCAGCCCCAGCATTTT.

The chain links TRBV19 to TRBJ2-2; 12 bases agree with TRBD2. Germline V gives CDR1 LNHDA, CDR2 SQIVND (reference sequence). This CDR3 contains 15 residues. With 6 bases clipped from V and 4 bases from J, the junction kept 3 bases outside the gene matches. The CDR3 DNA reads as TGTGCCAGTAGACCGGGACTAGCGGGCACCGGGGAGCTGTTTTTT. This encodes CASRPGLAGTGELFF.

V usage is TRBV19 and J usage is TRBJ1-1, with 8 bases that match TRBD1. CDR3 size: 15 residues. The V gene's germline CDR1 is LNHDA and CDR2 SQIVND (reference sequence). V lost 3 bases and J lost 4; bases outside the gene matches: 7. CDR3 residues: CASSISDRASTEAFF. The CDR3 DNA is TGTGCCAGTAGTATTTCGGACAGGGCGAGCACTGAAGCTTTCTTT.

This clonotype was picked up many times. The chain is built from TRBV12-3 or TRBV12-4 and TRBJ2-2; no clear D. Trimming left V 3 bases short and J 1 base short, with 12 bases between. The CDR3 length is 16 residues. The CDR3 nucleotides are TGTGCCAGCAGTTTGGTTGGAGTACAGAACACCGGGGAGCTGTTTTTT. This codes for CASSLVGVQNTGELFF.

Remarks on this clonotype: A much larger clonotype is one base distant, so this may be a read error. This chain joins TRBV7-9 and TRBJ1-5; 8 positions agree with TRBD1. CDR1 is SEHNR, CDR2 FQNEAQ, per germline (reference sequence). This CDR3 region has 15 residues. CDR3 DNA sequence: TGTGCCAACAGCTCCGGCCGGGACAGGAAGCAGCCCCAGCATTTT. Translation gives CANSSGRDRKQPQHF.

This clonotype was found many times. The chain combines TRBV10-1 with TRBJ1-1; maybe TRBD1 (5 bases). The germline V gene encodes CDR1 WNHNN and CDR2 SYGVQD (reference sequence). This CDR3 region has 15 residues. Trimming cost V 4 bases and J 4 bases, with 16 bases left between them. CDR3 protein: CASSAALGVGTEAFF. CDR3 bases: TGCGCCAGCAGTGCTGCCTTAGGGGTGGGCACTGAAGCTTTCTTT.

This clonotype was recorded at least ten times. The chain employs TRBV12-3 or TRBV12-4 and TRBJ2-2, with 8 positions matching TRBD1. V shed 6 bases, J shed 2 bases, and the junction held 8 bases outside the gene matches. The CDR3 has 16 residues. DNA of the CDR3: TGTGCCAGCAGGGACGAGGGACAGGTTAACACCGGGGAGCTGTTTTTT. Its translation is CASRDEGQVNTGELFF.

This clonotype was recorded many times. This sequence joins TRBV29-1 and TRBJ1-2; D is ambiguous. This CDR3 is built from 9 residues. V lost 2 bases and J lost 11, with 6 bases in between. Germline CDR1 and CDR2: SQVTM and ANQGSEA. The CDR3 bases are TGCAGCGTTGAAATGGGGTACACCTTC. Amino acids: CSVEMGYTF.

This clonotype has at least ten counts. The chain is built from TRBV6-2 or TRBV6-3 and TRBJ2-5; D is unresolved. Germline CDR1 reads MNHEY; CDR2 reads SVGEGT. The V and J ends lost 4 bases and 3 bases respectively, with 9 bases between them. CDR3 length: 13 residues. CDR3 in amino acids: CASSFSSEETQYF. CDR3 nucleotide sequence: TGTGCCAGCAGTTTCTCCTCGGAAGAGACCCAGTACTTC.

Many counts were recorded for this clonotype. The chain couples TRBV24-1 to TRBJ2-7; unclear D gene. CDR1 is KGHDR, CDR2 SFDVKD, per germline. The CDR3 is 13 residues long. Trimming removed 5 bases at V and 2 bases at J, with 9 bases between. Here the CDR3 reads CATSAPPTYEQYF. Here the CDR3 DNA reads TGTGCCACCAGTGCTCCACCTACCTACGAGCAGTACTTC.

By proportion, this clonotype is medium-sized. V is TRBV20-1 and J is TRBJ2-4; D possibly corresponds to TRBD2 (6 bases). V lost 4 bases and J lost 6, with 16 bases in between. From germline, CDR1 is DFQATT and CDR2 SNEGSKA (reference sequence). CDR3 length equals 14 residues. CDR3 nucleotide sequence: TGCAGTGCTAAAATTCCCGGGGGACCAAACATTCAGTACTTC. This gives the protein CSAKIPGGPNIQYF.

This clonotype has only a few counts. CDR3 DNA sequence: TGTGCCAGCAGCTTAGCGGGCACCAATGAGCAGTTCTTC. This codes for CASSLAGTNEQFF. The chain combines TRBV11-3 with TRBJ2-1; D gene uncertain. Germline-derived CDR1 and CDR2 are SGHNT and YENEEA. V was pared by 1 base and J by 6 bases, with 7 bases between. The CDR3 spans 13 residues.

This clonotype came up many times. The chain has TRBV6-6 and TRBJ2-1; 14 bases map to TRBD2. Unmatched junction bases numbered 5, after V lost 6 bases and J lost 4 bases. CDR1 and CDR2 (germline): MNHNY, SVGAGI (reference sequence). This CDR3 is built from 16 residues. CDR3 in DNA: TGTGCCAGCAGAGCCAGACTAGCGGGAGGGTACAATGAGCAGTTCTTC. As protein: CASRARLAGGYNEQFF.

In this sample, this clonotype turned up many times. The CDR3 sequence is CSVDGASGENTDTQYF. The CDR3 nucleotides read TGCAGCGTTGACGGCGCTAGCGGAGAGAACACAGATACGCAGTATTTT. The chain is built from TRBV29-1 and TRBJ2-3, with 7 bases matching TRBD2. The germline V gene has CDR1 SQVTM and CDR2 ANQGSEA. V lost 3 bases, J lost 2 bases, and 11 bases stayed unmatched. CDR3 length: 16 residues.

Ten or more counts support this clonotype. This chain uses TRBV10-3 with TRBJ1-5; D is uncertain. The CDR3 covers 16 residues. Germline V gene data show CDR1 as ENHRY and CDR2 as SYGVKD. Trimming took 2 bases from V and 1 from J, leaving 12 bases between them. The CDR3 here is CAISENLPGSNQPQHF. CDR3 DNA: TGTGCCATCAGTGAGAATCTCCCTGGGAGCAATCAGCCCCAGCATTTT.

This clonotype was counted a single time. The CDR3 loop reads CSQTPGLAGGHSYEQYF. CDR3 bases: TGCAGTCAAACACCGGGACTAGCGGGAGGTCATTCCTACGAGCAGTACTTC. The chain has TRBV20-1 and TRBJ2-7; 15 bases fit TRBD2. V trimming: 8 bases; J trimming: 1 base; junction bases outside the gene matches: 12. Germline values: CDR1 DFQATT, CDR2 SNEGSKA (reference sequence). CDR3 length equals 17 residues.

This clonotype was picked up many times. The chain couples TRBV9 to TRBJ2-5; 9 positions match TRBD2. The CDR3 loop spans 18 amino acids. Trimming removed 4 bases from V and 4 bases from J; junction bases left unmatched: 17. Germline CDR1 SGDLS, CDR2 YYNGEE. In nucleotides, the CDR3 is TGTGCCAGCAGCCCCGGGGATTTAGCGGGAGACGGCCCAGAGACCCAGTACTTC. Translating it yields CASSPGDLAGDGPETQYF.

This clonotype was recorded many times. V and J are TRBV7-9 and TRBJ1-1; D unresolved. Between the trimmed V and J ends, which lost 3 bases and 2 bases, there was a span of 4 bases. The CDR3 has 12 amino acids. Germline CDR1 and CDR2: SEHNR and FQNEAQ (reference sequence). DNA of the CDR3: TGTGCCAGCAGCTTCGCAAACACTGAAGCTTTCTTT. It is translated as CASSFANTEAFF.

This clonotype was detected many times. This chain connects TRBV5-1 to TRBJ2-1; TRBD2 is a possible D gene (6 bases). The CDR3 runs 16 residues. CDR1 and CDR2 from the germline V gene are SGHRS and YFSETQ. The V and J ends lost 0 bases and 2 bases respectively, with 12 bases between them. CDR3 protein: CASSLEPGVPYNEQFF. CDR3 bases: TGCGCCAGCAGCTTGGAGCCGGGAGTGCCCTACAATGAGCAGTTCTTC.

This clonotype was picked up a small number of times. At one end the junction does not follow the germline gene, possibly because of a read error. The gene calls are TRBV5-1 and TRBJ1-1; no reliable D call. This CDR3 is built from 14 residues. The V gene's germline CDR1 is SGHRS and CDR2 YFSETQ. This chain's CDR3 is CASSFGSGRTEALF. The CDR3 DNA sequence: TGCGCCAGCAGCTTCGGGTCTGGGAGAACTGAAGCTTTATTT.

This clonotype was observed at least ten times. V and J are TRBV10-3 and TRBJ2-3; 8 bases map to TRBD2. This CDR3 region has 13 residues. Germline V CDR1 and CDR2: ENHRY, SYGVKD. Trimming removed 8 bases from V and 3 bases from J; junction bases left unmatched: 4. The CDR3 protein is CAIQLAETDTQYF. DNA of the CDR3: TGTGCCATCCAACTAGCGGAAACAGATACGCAGTATTTT.

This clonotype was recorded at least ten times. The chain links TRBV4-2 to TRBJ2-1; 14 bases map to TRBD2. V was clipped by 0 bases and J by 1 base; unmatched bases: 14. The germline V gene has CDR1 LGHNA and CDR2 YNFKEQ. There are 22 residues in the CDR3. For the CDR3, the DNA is TGTGCCAGCAGCCAAGATGTCGAGCGGGGACTAGCGGGAGCTGTTTCCTACAATGAGCAGTTCTTC. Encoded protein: CASSQDVERGLAGAVSYNEQFF.

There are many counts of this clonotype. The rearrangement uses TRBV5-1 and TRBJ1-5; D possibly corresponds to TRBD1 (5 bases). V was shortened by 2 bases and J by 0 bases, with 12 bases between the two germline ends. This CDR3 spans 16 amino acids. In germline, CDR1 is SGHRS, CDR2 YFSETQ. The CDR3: CASSLWGDFSNQPQHF. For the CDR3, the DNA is TGCGCCAGCAGCTTATGGGGGGACTTTAGCAATCAGCCCCAGCATTTT. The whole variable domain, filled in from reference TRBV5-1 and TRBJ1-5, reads KAGVTQTPRYLIKTRGQQVTLSCSPISGHRSVSWYQQTPGQGLQFLFEYFSETQRNKGNFPGRFSGRQFSNSRSEMNVSTLELGDSALYLCASSLWGDFSNQPQHFGDGTRLSIL.

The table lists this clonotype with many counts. The CDR3 region has the DNA TGCGCCAGCAGCTTGGAGGCTAGCGGGAGCGTTGACGCCTACGAGCAGTACTTC. It translates to CASSLEASGSVDAYEQYF. V is TRBV5-1 and J is TRBJ2-7, with 10 bases aligning to TRBD2. The CDR3 is 18 amino acids. V gave up 0 bases and J gave up 2 bases; unmatched junction bases: 11. Germline values: CDR1 SGHRS, CDR2 YFSETQ.

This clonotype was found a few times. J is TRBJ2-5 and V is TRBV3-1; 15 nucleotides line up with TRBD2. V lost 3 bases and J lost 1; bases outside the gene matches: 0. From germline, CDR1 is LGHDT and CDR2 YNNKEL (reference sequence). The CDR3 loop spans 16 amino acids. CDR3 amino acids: CASSQGLAGGQETQYF. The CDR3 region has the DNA TGTGCCAGCAGCCAGGGACTAGCGGGAGGCCAAGAGACCCAGTACTTC.

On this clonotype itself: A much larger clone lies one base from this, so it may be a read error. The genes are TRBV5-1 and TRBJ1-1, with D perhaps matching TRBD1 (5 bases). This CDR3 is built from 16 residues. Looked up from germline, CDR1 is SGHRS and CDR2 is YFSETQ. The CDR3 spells CASRLGGGAMNTEAFF. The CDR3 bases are TGCGCCAGCAGATTGGGAGGCGGGGCCATGAACACTGAAGCTTTCTTT.

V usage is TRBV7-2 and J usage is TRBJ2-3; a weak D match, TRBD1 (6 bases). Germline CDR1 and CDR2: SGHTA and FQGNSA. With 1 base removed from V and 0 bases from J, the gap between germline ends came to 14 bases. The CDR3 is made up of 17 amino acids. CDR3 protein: CASSLGLRQGSTDTQYF. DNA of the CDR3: TGTGCCAGCAGCTTAGGGCTGCGGCAGGGGAGCACAGATACGCAGTATTTT.

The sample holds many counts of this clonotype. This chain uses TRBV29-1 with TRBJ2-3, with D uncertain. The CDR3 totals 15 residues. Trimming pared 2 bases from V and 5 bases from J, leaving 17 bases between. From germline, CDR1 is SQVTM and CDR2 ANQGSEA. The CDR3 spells CSVELDLGVVDTQYF. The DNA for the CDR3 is TGCAGCGTTGAACTCGACCTAGGAGTGGTAGATACGCAGTATTTT.